This T cell receptor (beta chain) was profiled in a study of T cell responses to AZD1222 COVID-19 vaccine. Study-wide findings and caveats: Donors in the cohort were predominantly white British and more often female, and clonal diversity was possibly underestimated.

The repertoire was sequenced with immunoSEQ multiplex PCR; TCRdb's copy has only in-frame clones and lacks some. The sample consists of approximately 110,000 clones, approximately 88% of them appearing once. The CDR3 is made up of 14 amino acids. Trimming took off 5 bases at V and 3 bases at J, with 11 bases between the two ends. CDR1 is SEHNR, CDR2 FQNEAQ, per germline (reference sequence). As to this clone: The antigen remains undetermined.

The sample in question was peripheral blood, obtained on day 0 of AZD1222 vaccination. The V call is TRBV7-9, the J call TRBJ1-5; D not certain. The receptor's source is an adult in good health. The CDR3: CASSPRRNNQPQHF. CDR3 in DNA: TGTGCCAGCAGCCCCCGACGGAACAATCAGCCCCAGCATTTT. Variable domain in full (rest from reference TRBV7-9 and TRBJ1-5): DTGVSQNPRHKITKRGQNVTFRCDPISEHNRLYWYRQTLGQGPEFLTYFQNEAQLEKSRLLSDRFSAERPKGSFSTLEIQRTEQGDSAMYLCASSPRRNNQPQHFGDGTRLSIL.